These 9 T cell receptor beta chains were sequenced from one sample in a study of cytomegalovirus exposure and HLA in healthy donors. A multiplex PCR was run with 60 Vbeta primers and 13 Jbeta primers. Only in-frame clones appear in the TCRdb table, and some are missing; sequencing was by immunoSEQ multiplex PCR. Reported are 200,000 or so clones; the ten largest clones contain around 0.74%. The specimen sequenced was PBMCs. These receptors all come from a boy between 5 and 17 years old in good health and CMV-seronegative.

The rearrangement links TRBV9 to TRBJ2-2; a weak D match, TRBD2 (6 bases). Trimming removed 1 base at V and 2 bases at J, with 21 bases between. The CDR3 loop spans 19 amino acids. From germline, CDR1 is SGDLS and CDR2 YYNGEE. In DNA form, the CDR3 reads TGTGCCAGCAGCGTAATTTCATATAGGAGGGAGGCTAACACCGGGGAGCTGTTTTTT. As protein: CASSVISYRREANTGELFF.

This rearrangement joins TRBV7-2 to TRBJ1-6; D unresolved. Germline V lookup: CDR1 SGHTA, CDR2 FQGNSA. V gave up 3 bases and J gave up 14 bases, with 17 bases separating them. The CDR3 is 14 amino acids. The CDR3 DNA sequence: TGTGCCAGCAGCTTCCTCTCTGACAAGGGAGCCCTCCACTTT. It specifies CASSFLSDKGALHF. The whole variable domain, remainder taken from reference TRBV7-2 and TRBJ1-6, is GAGVSQSPSNKVTEKGKDVELRCDPISGHTALYWYRQSLGQGLEFLIYFQGNSAPDKSGLPSDRFSAERTGGSVSTLTIQRTQQEDSAVYLCASSFLSDKGALHFGNGTRLTVT.

This chain connects TRBV18 to TRBJ1-1; the match to TRBD1 covers 7 bases. CDR1 is KGHSH and CDR2 is LQKENI in the germline V gene. The V gene end was trimmed by 10 bases and the J gene end by 0 bases; junction bases not matched to a gene: 5. This CDR3 spans 13 amino acids. As DNA, the CDR3 is TGTGCCACCAAGGGACAGATGAACACTGAAGCTTTCTTT. It encodes CATKGQMNTEAFF.

The chain carries TRBV4-1 and TRBJ1-5, with D possibly matching TRBD1 (5 bases). CDR1 and CDR2 (germline): MGHRA, YSYEKL. This CDR3 is 18 amino acids long. V lost 0 bases and J lost 1, with 16 bases in between. CDR3 region: CASSQDRRGVASNQPQHF. CDR3 sequence (DNA): TGCGCCAGCAGCCAAGATAGACGGGGGGTGGCGAGCAATCAGCCCCAGCATTTT.

The V gene is TRBV9, the J gene TRBJ1-1, with D uncertain. Per the germline V gene, CDR1 is SGDLS and CDR2 is YYNGEE. V lost 0 bases, J lost 2 bases, and 14 bases lay in between. CDR3 size: 16 residues. CDR3 residues: CASSVVNLMSNTEAFF. The CDR3 DNA reads as TGTGCCAGCAGCGTAGTTAATTTGATGAGTAACACTGAAGCTTTCTTT.

This chain joins TRBV18 and TRBJ2-2; D might be TRBD2 (5 bases). Germline values: CDR1 KGHSH, CDR2 LQKENI. V was shortened by 5 bases and J by 4 bases, with 17 bases between the two germline ends. The CDR3 length is 16 residues. The CDR3 protein is CASSWDSRAVTGELFF. The CDR3 bases are TGTGCCAGCTCATGGGATTCGCGAGCGGTCACCGGGGAGCTGTTTTTT. The variable domain in full, completed from reference TRBV18 and TRBJ2-2, reads NAGVMQNPRHLVRRRGQEARLRCSPMKGHSHVYWYRQLPEEGLKFMVYLQKENIIDESGMPKERFSAEFPKEGPSILRIQQVVRGDSAAYFCASSWDSRAVTGELFFGEGSRLTVL.

The chain uses TRBV28 and TRBJ1-2; D gene ambiguous. CDR1 is MDHEN, CDR2 SYDVKM, per germline. The ends were cut back, 4 bases at V and 7 bases at J, with 13 bases in the middle. The CDR3 is made up of 13 amino acids. CDR3 region: CASSSWVLGGYTF. The CDR3 coding sequence is TGTGCCAGCAGTTCTTGGGTTCTAGGTGGCTACACCTTC.

The chain is built from TRBV10-2 and TRBJ2-1; 8 bases match TRBD2. This CDR3 has 13 residues. The junction had 6 bases not matched to a gene; V was cut back by 4 bases and J by 10 bases. Germline CDR1 WSHSY, CDR2 SAAADI. As DNA, the CDR3 is TGCGCCAGCAGTGTAGCCAAGCGGGGGGAGCAGTTCTTC. Translating it yields CASSVAKRGEQFF.

The rearrangement uses TRBV7-6 and TRBJ1-4; TRBD1 matches at 7 bases. The CDR3 covers 17 residues. V lost 0 bases, J lost 5 bases, and 9 bases stayed unmatched. From germline, CDR1 is SGHVS and CDR2 FNYEAQ. The CDR3 protein is CASSLARLDRKNEKLFF. The CDR3 DNA sequence: TGTGCCAGCAGCTTAGCCCGTCTGGACAGGAAAAATGAAAAACTGTTTTTT.